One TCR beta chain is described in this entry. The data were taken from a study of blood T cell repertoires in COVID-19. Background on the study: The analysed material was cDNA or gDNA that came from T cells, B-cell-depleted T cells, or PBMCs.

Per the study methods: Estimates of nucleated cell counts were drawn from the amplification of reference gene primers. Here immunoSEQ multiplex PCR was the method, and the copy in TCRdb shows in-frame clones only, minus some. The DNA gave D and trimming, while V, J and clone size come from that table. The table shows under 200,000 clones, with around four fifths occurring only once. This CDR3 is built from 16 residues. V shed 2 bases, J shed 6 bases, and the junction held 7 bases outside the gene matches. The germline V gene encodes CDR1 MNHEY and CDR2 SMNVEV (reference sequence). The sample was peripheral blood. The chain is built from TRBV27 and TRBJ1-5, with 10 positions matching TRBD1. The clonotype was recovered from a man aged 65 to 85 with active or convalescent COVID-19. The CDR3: CASSLVWDRGTQPQHF. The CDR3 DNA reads TGTGCCAGCAGTTTAGTGTGGGACAGGGGCACTCAGCCCCAGCATTTT.